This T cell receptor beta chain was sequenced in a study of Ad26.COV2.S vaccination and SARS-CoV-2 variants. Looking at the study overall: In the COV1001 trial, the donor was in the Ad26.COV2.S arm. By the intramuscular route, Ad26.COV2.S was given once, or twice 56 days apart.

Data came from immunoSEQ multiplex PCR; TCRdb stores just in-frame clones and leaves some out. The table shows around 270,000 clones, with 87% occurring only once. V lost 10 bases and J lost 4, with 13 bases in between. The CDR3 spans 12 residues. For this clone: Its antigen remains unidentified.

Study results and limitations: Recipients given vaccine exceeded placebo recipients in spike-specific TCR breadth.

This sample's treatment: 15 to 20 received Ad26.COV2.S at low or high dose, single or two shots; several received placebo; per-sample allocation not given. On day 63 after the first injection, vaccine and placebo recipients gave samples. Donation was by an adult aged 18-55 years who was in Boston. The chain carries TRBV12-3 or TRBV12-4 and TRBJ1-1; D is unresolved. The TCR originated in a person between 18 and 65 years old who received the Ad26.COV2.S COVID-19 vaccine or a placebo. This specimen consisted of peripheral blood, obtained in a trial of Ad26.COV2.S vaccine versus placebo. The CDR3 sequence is CATLLAGTEAFF. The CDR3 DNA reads TGTGCCACCTTACTGGCTGGCACTGAAGCTTTCTTT.